Presented here are 8 T cell receptor beta chains from one specimen sequenced in a study of blood T cells in healthy people across ages. Alongside a J-beta primer mix, a sample-barcoded 5' primer served in a second PCR lasting roughly 6 to 11 cycles. MiXCR, run by TCRdb on the 5' RACE reads, gives a single entry per CDR3 protein. Here the sample spans fewer than 2 million distinct CDR3 sequences, roughly two fifths being singletons. Sequencing input: blood. The receptors originated from a human donor in good health.

This clonotype was found a few times. The J gene is TRBJ2-1, the V gene TRBV3-1; the match to TRBD2 covers 11 bases. The germline CDR1 and CDR2 sequences are LGHDT and YNNKEL (reference sequence). The CDR3 contains 14 residues. J lost 14 bases, V lost 3 bases, and 9 bases had no gene match. The CDR3 sequence is CASSQELAGAGEFF. DNA for the CDR3: TGTGCCAGCAGCCAGGAACTAGCGGGGGCAGGGGAGTTCTTC.

Concerning this clonotype: Germline is not matched at one junction end, which may reflect a read error. V usage is TRBV12-3 or TRBV12-4 and J usage is TRBJ2-3, with TRBD2 matching over 7 bases. This CDR3 spans 15 amino acids. CDR3 sequence reads: CAGSLMRGTTDTQYF. CDR3 bases: TGTGCCGGCAGTTTAATGCGGGGGACCACAGATACGCAGTATTTT.

The J gene is TRBJ1-1, the V gene TRBV12-3 or TRBV12-4; possibly TRBD1 for D (6 bases). The CDR3 is made up of 14 amino acids. V lost 7 bases and J 5 bases, leaving 17 bases between the germline ends. The CDR3: CASTPSGGRTEAFF. The CDR3 nucleotides are TGTGCCAGCACCCCAAGTGGGGGGCGGACTGAAGCTTTCTTT.

This chain uses TRBV20-1 with TRBJ2-5, with D unresolved. The V and J ends lost 6 bases and 2 bases respectively, with 10 bases between them. Looked up from germline, CDR1 is DFQATT and CDR2 is SNEGSKA (reference sequence). The CDR3 runs 12 residues. The CDR3 coding sequence is TGCAGTGCCTCGACTGCTCAAGAGACCCAGTACTTC. Residues: CSASTAQETQYF.

The count of this clonotype is one. This chain connects TRBV7-6 to TRBJ1-1; 8 bases match TRBD1. CDR1 is SGHVS and CDR2 is FNYEAQ in the germline V gene. The CDR3 has 18 amino acids. The V gene end was trimmed by 5 bases and the J gene end by 0 bases; junction bases not matched to a gene: 14. DNA for the CDR3: TGTGCCAGCAGCCCTATGGGAGTCGGACAGGGCCTGAACACTGAAGCTTTCTTT. This translates into CASSPMGVGQGLNTEAFF.

A note on this clonotype: This may be a read error: a much more frequent sequence differs by one nucleotide. The CDR3 DNA reads TGTGCCGGCAGGACAGGGATCTCTGGGGCCAACGTCCTGACTTTC. Translated, it gives CAGRTGISGANVLTF. The J gene is TRBJ2-6, the V gene TRBV6-2 or TRBV6-3; 8 nucleotides line up with TRBD1. There are 15 residues in the CDR3. The germline V gene encodes CDR1 MNHEY and CDR2 SVGEGT.

As to this clonotype: One junction end does not reproduce the germline sequence, and a read error may be involved. The chain uses TRBV10-3 and TRBJ2-2; D possibly corresponds to TRBD2 (6 bases). This CDR3 is built from 13 residues. Germline V gene data show CDR1 as ENHRY and CDR2 as SYGVKD. This chain's CDR3 is CAIRRGEAGEPFF. CDR3 DNA sequence: TGTGCCATCAGAAGAGGGGAGGCCGGGGAGCCGTTTTTT.

Concerning this clonotype: The junction departs from germline at one end; a sequencing error may be responsible. The chain joins TRBV7-3 to TRBJ1-1; 9 bases are shared with TRBD1. The germline V gene encodes CDR1 SGHTA and CDR2 FQGTGA. The CDR3 covers 17 residues. CDR3 nucleotide sequence: TGTGCCAGCAGTTTGCTGGCGGGGACAGGGATGAATACTGAAGCTTTCTTT. Encoded protein: CASSLLAGTGMNTEAFF.